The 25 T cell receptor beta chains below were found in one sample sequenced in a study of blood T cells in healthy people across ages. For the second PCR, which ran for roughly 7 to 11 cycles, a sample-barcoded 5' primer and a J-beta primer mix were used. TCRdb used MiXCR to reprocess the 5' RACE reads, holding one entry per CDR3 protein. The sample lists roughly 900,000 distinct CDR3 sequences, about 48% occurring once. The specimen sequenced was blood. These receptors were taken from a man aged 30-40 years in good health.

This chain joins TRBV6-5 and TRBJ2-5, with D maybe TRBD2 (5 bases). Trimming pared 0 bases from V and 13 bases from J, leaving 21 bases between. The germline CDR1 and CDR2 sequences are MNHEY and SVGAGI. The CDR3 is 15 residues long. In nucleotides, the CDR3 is TGTGCCAGCAGTTACTCGACAAGGCGGGCCGGGGTTTTGTACTTC. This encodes CASSYSTRRAGVLYF.

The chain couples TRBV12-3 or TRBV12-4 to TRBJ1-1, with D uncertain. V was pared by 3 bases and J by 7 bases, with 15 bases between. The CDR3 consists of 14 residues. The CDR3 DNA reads TGTGCCAGCAGTTTGGCCCCTTTTTTAAATGAAGCTTTCTTT. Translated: CASSLAPFLNEAFF.

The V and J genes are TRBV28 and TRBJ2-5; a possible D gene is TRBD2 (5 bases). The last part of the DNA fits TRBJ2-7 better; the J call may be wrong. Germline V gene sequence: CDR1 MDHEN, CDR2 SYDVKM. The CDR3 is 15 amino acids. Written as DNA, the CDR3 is TGTGCCAGCAGTTTCGGGGAGAAAGGTTCCTACGAGCAGTACTTC. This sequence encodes CASSFGEKGSYEQYF.

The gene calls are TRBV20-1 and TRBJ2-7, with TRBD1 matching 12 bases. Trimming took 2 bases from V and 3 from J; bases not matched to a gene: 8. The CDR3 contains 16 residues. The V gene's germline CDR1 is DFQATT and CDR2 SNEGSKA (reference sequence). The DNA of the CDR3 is TGCAGTGCTAGAATCCCGGGACAGGGGGCCCTCTACGAGCAGTACTTC. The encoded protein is CSARIPGQGALYEQYF.

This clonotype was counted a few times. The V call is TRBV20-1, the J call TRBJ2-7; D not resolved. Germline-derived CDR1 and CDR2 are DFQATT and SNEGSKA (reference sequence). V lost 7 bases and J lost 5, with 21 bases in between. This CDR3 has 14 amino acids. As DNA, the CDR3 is TGCAGTGTGACGGGCGGTCCAGCTCTCCACGAGCAGTACTTC. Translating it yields CSVTGGPALHEQYF.

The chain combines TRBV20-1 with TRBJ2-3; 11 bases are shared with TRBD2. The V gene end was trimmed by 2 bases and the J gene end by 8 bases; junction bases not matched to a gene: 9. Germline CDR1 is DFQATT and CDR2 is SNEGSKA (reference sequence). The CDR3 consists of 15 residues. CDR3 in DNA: TGCAGTGCTAGACTAGCGGGGGGTCCGGGTGGTACGCAGTATTTT. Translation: CSARLAGGPGGTQYF.

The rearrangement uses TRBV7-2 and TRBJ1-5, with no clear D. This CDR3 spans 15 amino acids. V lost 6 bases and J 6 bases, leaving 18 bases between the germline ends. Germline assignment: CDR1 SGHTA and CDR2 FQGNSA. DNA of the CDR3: TGTGCCAGCAGTTATGACACGGGGTTGGGTCAGCCCCAGCATTTT. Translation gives CASSYDTGLGQPQHF.

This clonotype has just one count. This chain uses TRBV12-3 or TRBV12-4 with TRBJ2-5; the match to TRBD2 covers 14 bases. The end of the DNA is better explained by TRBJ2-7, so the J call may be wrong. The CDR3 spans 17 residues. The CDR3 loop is CASSLHQGLAGVYEQYF. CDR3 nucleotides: TGTGCCAGCAGCCTCCACCAGGGACTAGCGGGAGTGTACGAGCAGTACTTC.

CDR3 region: CASSLYPRGEQYF. CDR3 coding DNA: TGTGCCAGCAGTCTTTACCCGAGGGGGGAGCAGTACTTC. This rearrangement joins TRBV27 to TRBJ2-5; either TRBD1 or TRBD2 may fit D (6 bases each). Germline lookup yields CDR1 MNHEY and CDR2 SMNVEV (reference sequence). This CDR3 region has 13 residues. V dropped 5 bases and J dropped 11 bases, with 18 bases sitting between them.

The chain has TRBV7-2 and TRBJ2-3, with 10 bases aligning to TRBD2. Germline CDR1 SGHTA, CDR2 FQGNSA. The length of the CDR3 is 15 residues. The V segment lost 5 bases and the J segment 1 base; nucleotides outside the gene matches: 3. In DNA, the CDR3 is TGTGCCAGCAGCGAAGGACTAGCGGGCACAGATACGCAGTATTTT. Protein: CASSEGLAGTDTQYF.

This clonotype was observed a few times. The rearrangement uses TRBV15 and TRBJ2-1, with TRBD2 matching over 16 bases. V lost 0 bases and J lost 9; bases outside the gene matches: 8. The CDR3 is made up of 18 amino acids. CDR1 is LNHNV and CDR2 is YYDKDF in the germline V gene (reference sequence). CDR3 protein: CATSREAGTSGGAGEQFF. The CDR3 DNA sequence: TGTGCCACCAGCAGAGAAGCCGGGACTAGCGGGGGGGCAGGTGAGCAGTTCTTC.

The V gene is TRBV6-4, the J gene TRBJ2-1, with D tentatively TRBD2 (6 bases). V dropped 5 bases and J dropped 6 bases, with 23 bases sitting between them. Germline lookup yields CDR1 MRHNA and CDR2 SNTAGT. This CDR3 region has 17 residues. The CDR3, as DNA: TGTGCCAGCAGTAGGGACTCCTCGTTCGGTTTTTCCAATGAGCAGTTCTTC. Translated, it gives CASSRDSSFGFSNEQFF.

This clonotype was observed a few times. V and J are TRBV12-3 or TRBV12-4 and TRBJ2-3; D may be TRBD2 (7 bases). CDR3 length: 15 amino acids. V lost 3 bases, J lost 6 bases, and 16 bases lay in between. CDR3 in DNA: TGTGCCAGCAGTTTTACGGCGGGGGCAGGGGATACGCAGTATTTT. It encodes CASSFTAGAGDTQYF.

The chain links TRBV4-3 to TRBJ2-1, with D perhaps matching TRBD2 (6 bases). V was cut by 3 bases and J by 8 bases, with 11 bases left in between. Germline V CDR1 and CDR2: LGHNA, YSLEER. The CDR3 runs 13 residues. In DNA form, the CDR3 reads TGCGCCAGCAGCCAGCGGAGGGGTGATGAGCAGTTCTTC. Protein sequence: CASSQRRGDEQFF.

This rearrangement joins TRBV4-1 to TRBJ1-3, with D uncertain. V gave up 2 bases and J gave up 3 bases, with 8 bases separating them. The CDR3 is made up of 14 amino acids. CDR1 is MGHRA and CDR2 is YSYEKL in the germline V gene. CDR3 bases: TGCGCCAGCAGCCAACCGGGCAGTGGAAACACCATATATTTT. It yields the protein CASSQPGSGNTIYF.

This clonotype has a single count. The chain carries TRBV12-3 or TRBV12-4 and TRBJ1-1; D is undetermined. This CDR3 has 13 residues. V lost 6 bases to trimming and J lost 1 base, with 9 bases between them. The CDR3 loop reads CASRSTENTEAFF. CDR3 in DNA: TGTGCCAGCAGATCTACAGAGAACACTGAAGCTTTCTTT.

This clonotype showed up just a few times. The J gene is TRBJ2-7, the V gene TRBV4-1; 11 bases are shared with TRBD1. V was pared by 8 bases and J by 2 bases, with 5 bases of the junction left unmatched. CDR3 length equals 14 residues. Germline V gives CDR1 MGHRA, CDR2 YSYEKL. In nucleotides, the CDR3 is TGCGCCAGCGGACAGGGGGCGGACACCTACGAGCAGTACTTC. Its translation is CASGQGADTYEQYF.

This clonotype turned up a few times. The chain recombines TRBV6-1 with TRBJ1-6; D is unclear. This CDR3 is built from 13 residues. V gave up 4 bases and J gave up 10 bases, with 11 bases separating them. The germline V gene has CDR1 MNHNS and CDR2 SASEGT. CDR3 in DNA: TGTGCCAGCAGTGCTTTAGGCGGCTCACCCCTCCACTTT. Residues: CASSALGGSPLHF.

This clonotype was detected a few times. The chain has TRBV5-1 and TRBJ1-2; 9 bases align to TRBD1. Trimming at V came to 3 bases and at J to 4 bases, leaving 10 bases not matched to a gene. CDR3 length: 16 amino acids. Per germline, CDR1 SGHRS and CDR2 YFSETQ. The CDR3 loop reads CASSWTTGGEPYGYTF. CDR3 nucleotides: TGCGCCAGCAGCTGGACTACAGGGGGCGAGCCCTATGGCTACACCTTC.

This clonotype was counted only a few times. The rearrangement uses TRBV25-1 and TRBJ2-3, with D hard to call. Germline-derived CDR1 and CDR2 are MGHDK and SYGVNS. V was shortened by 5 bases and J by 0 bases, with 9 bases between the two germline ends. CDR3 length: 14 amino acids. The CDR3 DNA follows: TGTGCCAGCAGTCCCTGGCCCAGCACAGATACGCAGTATTTT. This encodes CASSPWPSTDTQYF.

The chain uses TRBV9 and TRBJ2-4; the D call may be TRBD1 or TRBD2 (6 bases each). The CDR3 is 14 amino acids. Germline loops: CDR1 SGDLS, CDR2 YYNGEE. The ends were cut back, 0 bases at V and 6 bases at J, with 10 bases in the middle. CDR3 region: CASSVGEGGNIQYF. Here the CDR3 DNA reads TGTGCCAGCAGCGTAGGTGAGGGGGGAAACATTCAGTACTTC. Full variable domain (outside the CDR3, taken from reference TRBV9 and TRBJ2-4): DSGVTQTPKHLITATGQRVTLRCSPRSGDLSVYWYQQSLDQGLQFLIQYYNGEERAKGNILERFSAQQFPDLHSELNLSSLELGDSALYFCASSVGEGGNIQYFGAGTRLSVL.

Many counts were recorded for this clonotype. CDR3 protein: CATSRDRTLTDTQYF. The CDR3 nucleotides are TGTGCCACCAGCAGAGATCGGACCCTCACAGATACGCAGTATTTT. This sequence joins TRBV15 and TRBJ2-3, with D hard to call. CDR1 LNHNV and CDR2 YYDKDF come from the germline V gene (reference sequence). The V end lost 0 bases, the J end lost 2 bases, and 9 bases lay between the germline ends. This CDR3 spans 15 amino acids. The whole variable domain, filled in from reference TRBV15 and TRBJ2-3, reads DAMVIQNPRYQVTQFGKPVTLSCSQTLNHNVMYWYQQKSSQAPKLLFHYYDKDFNNEADTPDNFQSRRPNTSFCFLDIRSPGLGDTAMYLCATSRDRTLTDTQYFGPGTRLTVL.

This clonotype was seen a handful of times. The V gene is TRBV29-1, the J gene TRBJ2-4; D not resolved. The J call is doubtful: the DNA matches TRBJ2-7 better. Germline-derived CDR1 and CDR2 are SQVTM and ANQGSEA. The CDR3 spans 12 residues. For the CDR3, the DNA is TGCAGCGTCGGTCTTGGTGGGTACGAGCAGTACTTC. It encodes CSVGLGGYEQYF.

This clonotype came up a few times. The CDR3 DNA is TGTGCCTGGAGTGTAAGAGGGCATGAGCAGTTCTTC. Protein sequence: CAWSVRGHEQFF. V usage is TRBV30 and J usage is TRBJ2-1, with TRBD2 as a possible D gene (5 bases). This CDR3 region has 12 residues. The V gene lost 0 bases and the J gene lost 8 bases, with 8 bases spanning the gap. The germline gives CDR1 GTSNPN, CDR2 SVGIG (reference sequence).

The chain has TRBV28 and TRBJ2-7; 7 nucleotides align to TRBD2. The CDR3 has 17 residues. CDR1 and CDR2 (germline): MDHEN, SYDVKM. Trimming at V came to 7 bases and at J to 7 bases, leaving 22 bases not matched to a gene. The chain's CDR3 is CASNLSGAGQNPNEQYF. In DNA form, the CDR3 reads TGTGCCAGCAACCTAAGCGGGGCAGGACAAAACCCCAATGAGCAGTACTTC. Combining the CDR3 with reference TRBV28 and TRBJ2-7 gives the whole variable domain DVKVTQSSRYLVKRTGEKVFLECVQDMDHENMFWYRQDPGLGLRLIYFSYDVKMKEKGDIPEGYSVSREKKERFSLILESASTNQTSMYLCASNLSGAGQNPNEQYFGPGTRLTVT.